This T cell receptor beta chain was identified during a study of shared clonotypes between healthy human individuals. Findings of the study overall: Measured sharing among donors was expected to vary with sequencing depth.

Donation came from healthy HIV-negative adults that had no recent acute infections or vaccinations. At the deep level, the assay was run. Original processing methods: Junction-only sequences without quality scores were provided by ImmunoSEQ, so filtering was different. Produced via immunoSEQ multiplex PCR; TCRdb's table is partial and in-frame only. V, J and clone size derive from that table, while D and trimming were established from the DNA sequence. The table has some 980,000 clones, 70% to 85% seen once. Comment on this clone: Antigen specificity is unknown.

This TCR derives from a man younger than 35 in good health. Sequenced: memory CD4+ T cells sorted from blood. The subset denotes: CD45RA-negative fraction.

The CDR3 bases are TGTGCCAGCAGCTTAGAGGGCAGGACTGGCTACACCTTC. The encoded protein is CASSLEGRTGYTF. This chain links TRBV7-9 with TRBJ1-2; D ambiguous. From germline, CDR1 is SEHNR and CDR2 FQNEAQ (reference sequence). Trimming shortened V by 1 base and J by 7 bases, and 10 bases separated the two germline ends. This CDR3 has 13 amino acids.